These T cell receptor beta chains were read from a single sample in a study of CD8 T cells in Susac syndrome. TCRdb re-called the immunoSEQ multiplex PCR reads through MiXCR, storing one row per CDR3 protein. The sample includes 100,000 to 150,000 distinct CDR3 sequences, just over 90% of them seen just once. The specimen was CD8+ T cells from PBMCs. The receptors were gathered from a human donor with multiple sclerosis. CDR3s leave out the opening cysteine and the closing phenylalanine or tryptophan. Fields, in order: CDR3 length, V gene, J gene, CDR3 protein.

cdr3_length: 15
v_call: TRBV24-1
j_call: TRBJ2-5
cdr3_aa: ATSDTSRRGGEETQY

cdr3_length: 12
v_call: TRBV5-6
j_call: TRBJ2-7
cdr3_aa: ASSGPGQPLEQY

cdr3_length: 14
v_call: TRBV6-5
j_call: TRBJ2-2
cdr3_aa: ASSSTSGDNTGELF

cdr3_length: 11
v_call: TRBV6-6
j_call: TRBJ1-1
cdr3_aa: ASSYSAAGEAF

cdr3_length: 11
v_call: TRBV14
j_call: TRBJ1-1
cdr3_aa: ASSRGRHTEAF

cdr3_length: 13
v_call: TRBV20-1
j_call: TRBJ2-1
cdr3_aa: SARDQSGTDNEQF

cdr3_length: 14
v_call: TRBV16
j_call: TRBJ1-2
cdr3_aa: ASSQALRGGWDGYT

cdr3_length: 11
v_call: TRBV7-6
j_call: TRBJ1-5
cdr3_aa: ASSPNANQPQH

cdr3_length: 12
v_call: TRBV11-2
j_call: TRBJ1-5
cdr3_aa: ASSPDRGHQPQH

cdr3_length: 16
v_call: TRBV27
j_call: TRBJ1-5
cdr3_aa: ASSLADRVVRGNQPQH

cdr3_length: 14
v_call: TRBV7-3
j_call: TRBJ2-2
cdr3_aa: ASSPRGGGATGELF

cdr3_length: 14
v_call: TRBV7-6
j_call: TRBJ1-2
cdr3_aa: ASSSDSGTALFGYT

cdr3_length: 9
v_call: TRBV7-9
j_call: TRBJ2-1
cdr3_aa: ASRTGTEQF

cdr3_length: 13
v_call: TRBV28
j_call: TRBJ1-1
cdr3_aa: ASSLQTGTNTEAF

cdr3_length: 13
v_call: TRBV29-1
j_call: TRBJ2-5
cdr3_aa: SVEERGPLQETQY

cdr3_length: 12
v_call: TRBV12-3/TRBV12-4
j_call: TRBJ2-5
cdr3_aa: ASSPSSGRKTQY

cdr3_length: 12
v_call: TRBV3-1
j_call: TRBJ2-1
cdr3_aa: ASSEEREVNEQF

cdr3_length: 11
v_call: TRBV2
j_call: TRBJ2-1
cdr3_aa: ASGGLTDNEQF

cdr3_length: 13
v_call: TRBV27
j_call: TRBJ2-1
cdr3_aa: ASSLGGVPYNEQF

cdr3_length: 14
v_call: TRBV5-4
j_call: TRBJ2-4
cdr3_aa: ASSPATGRAKNIQY

cdr3_length: 15
v_call: TRBV2
j_call: TRBJ2-3
cdr3_aa: ASSDDPTGGSTDTQY

cdr3_length: 12
v_call: TRBV3-1
j_call: TRBJ2-6
cdr3_aa: ASARGWGANVLT

cdr3_length: 13
v_call: TRBV7-9
j_call: TRBJ2-1
cdr3_aa: ASSPSGRVANEQF